What follows are 28 T cell receptor beta chains derived from one specimen sequenced in a study of blood T cell repertoires in COVID-19. Generated by immunoSEQ multiplex PCR, the TCRdb table keeps only in-frame clones and is missing some. The table lists 120,000 to 150,000 clones, more than 75% of them singletons, with 12% to 15% in the top ten. Material for sequencing was peripheral blood. These receptors were obtained from a human donor with acute or convalescent COVID-19. The donor label of this sample is uncertain.

V and J are TRBV6-5 and TRBJ1-2; 7 bases align to TRBD1. Losses at the gene ends were 6 bases for V and 4 bases for J; bases not matched to a gene: 8. Looked up from germline, CDR1 is MNHEY and CDR2 is SVGAGI. This CDR3 contains 14 residues. The CDR3 DNA reads as TGTGCCAGCAGACCCTGGACAGGCGTCTATGGCTACACCTTC. Protein product: CASRPWTGVYGYTF.

The chain joins TRBV27 to TRBJ2-3, with TRBD2 as a possible D gene (5 bases). The CDR3 totals 13 residues. The germline CDR1 and CDR2 sequences are MNHEY and SMNVEV (reference sequence). Trimming removed 6 bases from V and 5 bases from J, with 12 bases in between. The CDR3 DNA reads TGTGCCAGCAGAAGGAGGTCTCTAGATACGCAGTATTTT. Translating gives CASRRRSLDTQYF.

This chain links TRBV7-9 with TRBJ1-5, with 10 nucleotides matching TRBD1. The trim removed 5 bases at V and 6 bases at J, leaving 4 bases unmatched. In germline, CDR1 is SEHNR, CDR2 FQNEAQ (reference sequence). CDR3 length: 14 residues. The CDR3 here is CASSRTGGFQPQHF. CDR3 sequence (DNA): TGTGCCAGCAGCCGGACAGGGGGGTTTCAGCCCCAGCATTTT.

This sequence joins TRBV4-1 and TRBJ1-2; D may be TRBD1 (5 bases). This CDR3 region has 13 residues. Trimming took 1 base from V and 6 from J, leaving 9 bases between them. Per the germline V gene, CDR1 is MGHRA and CDR2 is YSYEKL. The CDR3 spells CASSQVTGDGYTF. CDR3 DNA sequence: TGCGCCAGCAGCCAAGTCACAGGCGATGGCTACACCTTC.

This chain uses TRBV7-9 with TRBJ1-2, with 9 bases matching TRBD1. V gave up 1 base and J gave up 6 bases; unmatched junction bases: 9. The CDR3 loop spans 16 amino acids. Germline V gives CDR1 SEHNR, CDR2 FQNEAQ (reference sequence). Here the CDR3 reads CASSLGPGQGSNGYTF. The CDR3, as DNA: TGTGCCAGCAGCTTAGGTCCGGGACAGGGTAGTAATGGCTACACCTTC.

The genes are TRBV29-1 and TRBJ1-1; the D gene is possibly TRBD1 (5 bases). CDR1 SQVTM and CDR2 ANQGSEA come from the germline V gene. Deletions cut 1 base from V and 1 base from J, with 7 bases between. The CDR3 length is 13 residues. The DNA for the CDR3 is TGCAGCGTTGAAGGGACACAGAACACTGAAGCTTTCTTT. Translated: CSVEGTQNTEAFF.

The chain uses TRBV24-1 and TRBJ2-3, with 11 bases that match TRBD2. Trimming cost V 3 bases and J 4 bases; bases outside gene matches: 5. Germline V CDR1 and CDR2: KGHDR, SFDVKD. The CDR3 has 16 amino acids. CDR3 DNA: TGTGCCACCAGTGATGCCCTAGCGGGGGGAGCAGATACGCAGTATTTT. It yields the protein CATSDALAGGADTQYF.

The V call is TRBV6-5, the J call TRBJ2-1; TRBD2 agrees at 8 bases. V trimming: 2 bases; J trimming: 8 bases; junction bases outside the gene matches: 8. CDR1 is MNHEY, CDR2 SVGAGI, per germline. The length of the CDR3 is 15 residues. The CDR3 spells CASSYIGGGSDEQFF. In DNA, the CDR3 is TGTGCCAGCAGTTACATAGGCGGGGGGAGTGATGAGCAGTTCTTC.

The genes are TRBV5-8 and TRBJ2-7; 7 bases fit TRBD1. The CDR3 contains 16 residues. Germline-derived CDR1 and CDR2 are SGHTS and YDEGEE. The trim removed 4 bases at V and 4 bases at J, leaving 14 bases unmatched. CDR3 residues: CASSGGQPNLLYEQYF. CDR3 bases: TGTGCCAGCAGCGGGGGACAGCCCAACCTCCTTTACGAGCAGTACTTC.

V gene TRBV3-1 (or the pseudogene TRBV3-2) combines with J gene TRBJ1-6, with D hard to call. Per germline, CDR1 LGHDT and CDR2 YNNKEL (reference sequence). The V end was cut by 4 bases, the J end by 5 bases, with 3 bases between. The CDR3 extends over 12 amino acids. The CDR3 DNA reads TGTGCCAGCAGCCTTAATAATTCACCCCTCCACTTT. Translation: CASSLNNSPLHF.

V gene TRBV12-3 or TRBV12-4 combines with J gene TRBJ2-5; D not resolved. Trimming pared 5 bases from V and 4 bases from J, leaving 8 bases between. This CDR3 has 12 residues. The CDR3 DNA reads TGTGCCAGCAGTCGTTTCGTAGAGACCCAGTACTTC. This gives the protein CASSRFVETQYF.

The V and J genes are TRBV9 and TRBJ2-1; perhaps TRBD2 as D (6 bases). Looked up from germline, CDR1 is SGDLS and CDR2 is YYNGEE. Trimming cost V 2 bases and J 7 bases, with 10 bases left between them. This CDR3 is built from 13 residues. This chain's CDR3 is CASSVRDWNEQFF. In DNA, the CDR3 is TGTGCCAGCAGCGTGCGGGATTGGAATGAGCAGTTCTTC.

The V and J genes are TRBV6-1 and TRBJ1-5, with D possibly matching TRBD1 (5 bases). Germline lookup yields CDR1 MNHNS and CDR2 SASEGT. The CDR3 totals 14 residues. V shed 3 bases and J shed 15 bases, with 21 bases lying between them. This chain's CDR3 is CASSDLGGSPVWHF. Here the CDR3 DNA reads TGTGCCAGCAGTGATTTGGGGGGGTCCCCGGTCTGGCATTTT.

The J gene is TRBJ1-2, the V gene TRBV5-4; D not resolved. The CDR3 length is 15 residues. The V end lost 1 base, the J end lost 1 base, and 11 bases lay between the germline ends. CDR1 SGHNT and CDR2 YYREEE come from the germline V gene (reference sequence). The CDR3 bases are TGTGCCAGCAGCTTGCGGACGGGGAATAACTATGGCTACACCTTC. Its protein is CASSLRTGNNYGYTF.

This rearrangement joins TRBV5-1 to TRBJ1-4; TRBD1 might be the D (6 bases). CDR1 is SGHRS and CDR2 is YFSETQ in the germline V gene. CDR3 size: 15 residues. Trimming pared 0 bases from V and 5 bases from J, leaving 11 bases between. The CDR3 spells CASSLDSGANEKLFF. For the CDR3, the DNA is TGCGCCAGCAGCTTGGATTCAGGGGCCAATGAAAAACTGTTTTTT.

The V and J genes are TRBV6-6 and TRBJ1-1, with D possibly being TRBD1 (6 bases). This CDR3 has 15 residues. The germline CDR1 and CDR2 sequences are MNHNY and SVGAGI (reference sequence). V lost 2 bases and J 1 base, leaving 11 bases between the germline ends. This CDR3 is CASSYDRSTNTEAFF. The CDR3 DNA sequence: TGTGCCAGCAGTTACGACAGGAGCACGAACACTGAAGCTTTCTTT.

This chain links TRBV5-6 with TRBJ1-2; 7 positions match TRBD1. Per the germline V gene, CDR1 is SGHDT and CDR2 is YYEEEE. J was trimmed by 2 bases and V by 0 bases; bases with no gene match: 4. This CDR3 region has 15 residues. The CDR3 reads CASSLGRDSNYGYTF. DNA for the CDR3: TGTGCCAGCAGCTTGGGTAGGGACAGCAACTATGGCTACACCTTC.

The chain is built from TRBV7-2 and TRBJ2-3; TRBD2 agrees at 9 bases. There are 19 residues in the CDR3. Germline V gene sequence: CDR1 SGHTA, CDR2 FQGNSA. V gave up 5 bases and J gave up 2 bases; unmatched junction bases: 17. The CDR3 reads CASSPGRSGGRRATDTQYF. The CDR3 DNA reads TGTGCCAGCAGCCCAGGGAGAAGCGGGGGGCGAAGGGCCACAGATACGCAGTATTTT.

The chain links TRBV11-2 to TRBJ2-3; D might be TRBD2 (6 bases). V lost 5 bases and J lost 0, with 15 bases in between. The CDR3 has 16 residues. In germline, CDR1 is SGHAT, CDR2 FQNNGV. CDR3 amino acids: CASSRSPGTSTDTQYF. The CDR3 bases are TGTGCCAGCAGCCGAAGTCCGGGGACTAGCACAGATACGCAGTATTTT.

The chain has TRBV5-4 and TRBJ2-3; 10 nucleotides line up with TRBD2. This CDR3 comprises 16 residues. Per the germline V gene, CDR1 is SGHNT and CDR2 is YYREEE (reference sequence). Unmatched junction bases numbered 4, after V lost 1 base and J lost 2 bases. The CDR3 is CASSLRLAGVTDTQYF. The CDR3 nucleotides are TGTGCCAGCAGCTTGCGTCTAGCGGGGGTCACAGATACGCAGTATTTT.

This chain connects TRBV3-1 (or the pseudogene TRBV3-2) to TRBJ1-2; TRBD1 agrees at 9 bases. From germline, CDR1 is LGHDT and CDR2 YNNKEL (reference sequence). This CDR3 has 14 residues. V dropped 4 bases and J dropped 4; count of bases not matched to a gene: 4. The CDR3 DNA reads as TGTGCCAGCAGCCGGACAGGGGCCAGCTATGGCTACACCTTC. Its translation: CASSRTGASYGYTF.

This clone is a singleton in its sample. The genes are TRBV18 and TRBJ2-1, with 7 positions matching TRBD1. CDR1 KGHSH and CDR2 LQKENI come from the germline V gene. This CDR3 is 15 amino acids long. V trimming: 3 bases; J trimming: 5 bases; junction bases outside the gene matches: 7. DNA for the CDR3: TGTGCCAGCTCACCCGGGACAGTACAGGACAATGAGCAGTTCTTC. It codes for CASSPGTVQDNEQFF.

In the case of this clone: This sample also contains other DNA sequences that code for the same CDR3. The V gene is TRBV6-1, the J gene TRBJ1-5; TRBD1 might be the D (6 bases). This CDR3 comprises 17 residues. Trimming took 3 bases from V and 1 from J, leaving 16 bases between them. The germline V gene has CDR1 MNHNS and CDR2 SASEGT. CDR3 sequence reads: CASSDTGKSGSNQPQHF. CDR3 DNA: TGTGCCAGCAGTGATACAGGGAAGTCCGGGAGCAATCAGCCCCAGCATTTT.

The V call is TRBV3-1 (or the pseudogene TRBV3-2), the J call TRBJ2-7; D gene uncertain. V shed 3 bases and J shed 3 bases, with 15 bases lying between them. The CDR3 is 15 residues long. Germline CDR1 is LGHDT and CDR2 is YNNKEL (reference sequence). CDR3 nucleotides: TGTGCCAGCAGCCAGATTTCCCCTGCGGACTACGAGCAGTACTTC. It encodes CASSQISPADYEQYF.

The chain recombines TRBV30 with TRBJ2-1; the D gene is possibly TRBD2 (6 bases). V was shortened by 0 bases and J by 0 bases, with 18 bases between the two germline ends. Per the germline V gene, CDR1 is GTSNPN and CDR2 is SVGIG (reference sequence). CDR3 length: 18 residues. The CDR3 reads CAWSVVLQGGVSYNEQFF. The CDR3 DNA is TGTGCCTGGAGTGTCGTCCTTCAAGGCGGGGTCTCCTACAATGAGCAGTTCTTC.

The rearrangement joins TRBV5-1 to TRBJ1-1; D uncertain. CDR3 size: 14 residues. Trimming removed 0 bases from V and 4 bases from J, with 10 bases in between. Germline CDR1 SGHRS, CDR2 YFSETQ. The CDR3 here is CASSLASGFTEAFF. CDR3 DNA: TGCGCCAGCAGCTTGGCGTCGGGTTTCACTGAAGCTTTCTTT.

There are a few counts of this clone. The V call is TRBV3-1 (or the pseudogene TRBV3-2), the J call TRBJ1-1, with 7 bases matching TRBD1. This CDR3 has 11 amino acids. CDR1 and CDR2 from the germline V gene are LGHDT and YNNKEL (reference sequence). The ends lost 8 bases at V and 10 bases at J; junction bases unmatched: 7. CDR3 sequence reads: CASQRDSLAFF. Here the CDR3 DNA reads TGTGCCAGCCAGAGGGACAGTTTAGCTTTCTTT.

The chain has TRBV6-2 or TRBV6-3 and TRBJ2-7, with 7 nucleotides matching TRBD1. Per germline, CDR1 MNHEY and CDR2 SVGEGT. The CDR3 is made up of 14 amino acids. After removal of 2 bases from V and 6 bases from J, the junction contained 7 bases not matched to a gene. The CDR3 sequence is CASSYLTGPSEQYF. The CDR3 nucleotides read TGTGCCAGCAGTTACCTGACAGGGCCCAGCGAGCAGTACTTC.